Listed below are T cell receptor beta chains from one sample, sequenced in a study of CD8 T cells in Susac syndrome. In TCRdb, the immunoSEQ multiplex PCR reads were re-called with MiXCR into one record per CDR3 protein. The table records 130,000 or so distinct CDR3 sequences, over 75% of them present only once. Sequenced input: CD8+ T cells from PBMCs. The receptors were sampled from a human donor with multiple sclerosis. CDR3s include the opening cysteine and the closing phenylalanine or tryptophan. The D gene is left open where the match is weak. Clone size is given for some rows only: seen once, a few or many times, or a class if the clone is expanded.

d_call | j_call | v_call | cdr3_length | clone_size | cdr3_nt | cdr3_aa
. | TRBJ2-1 | TRBV6-5 | 10 | . | TGTGCCAGCATTAGACCAGGAAGGTTCTTC | CASIRPGRFF
. | TRBJ2-5 | TRBV6-1 | 14 | . | TGTGCCAGCAGTGGTCTGGTCAGCTCAGAGACCCAGTACTTC | CASSGLVSSETQYF
TRBD1 | TRBJ1-6 | TRBV27 | 14 | few | TGTGCCAGCAGTTCCGCCGGACAGGGGTCCACTCTCCACTTT | CASSSAGQGSTLHF
. | TRBJ1-1 | TRBV5-6 | 13 | . | TGTGCCAGCAGCTCAATGGGGTTCACTGAAGCTTTCTTT | CASSSMGFTEAFF
. | TRBJ2-1 | TRBV5-1 | 12 | . | TGCGCCAGCAACTCATATGATGATGAGCAGTTCTTC | CASNSYDDEQFF
. | TRBJ1-1 | TRBV28 | 15 | once | TGTGCCAGCAGATCCCCCACAGAGCTGAACACTGAAGCTTTCTTT | CASRSPTELNTEAFF
TRBD2 | TRBJ2-1 | TRBV4-3 | 17 | . | TGCGCCAGCAGCCAAGACCCCTTTACGGGGGGCTACAATGAGCAGTTCTTC | CASSQDPFTGGYNEQFF
TRBD2 | TRBJ2-1 | TRBV13 | 14 | . | TGTGCCAGCAGCTTTCTAGCGGGAGGCAGTGAGCAGTTCTTC | CASSFLAGGSEQFF
. | TRBJ2-7 | TRBV5-4 | 12 | many | TGTGCCAGCAGCTTGGACGCTTACGAGCAGTACTTC | CASSLDAYEQYF
TRBD1 | TRBJ1-1 | TRBV5-1 | 14 | . | TGCGCCAGCTTTTCCGGGACAGGGAACACTGAAGCTTTCTTT | CASFSGTGNTEAFF
TRBD1 | TRBJ1-1 | TRBV12-3/TRBV12-4 | 14 | once | TGTGCCAGCAGTTTACCCGGACAGGGCACTGAAGCTTTCTTT | CASSLPGQGTEAFF